This T cell receptor (beta chain) appears in the sequencing data of a study of Ad26.COV2.S vaccination and SARS-CoV-2 variants. Overall study context: Administration of Ad26.COV2.S was intramuscular, either once or twice 56 days apart. Study-level findings and limits: Ad26.COV2.S recipients had broader spike-specific TCRs (P = 0.0014).

Details on this clone: What it recognizes is unknown.

Treatment reported: roughly 20 received Ad26.COV2.S at low or high dose, single or two shots; five or six received placebo; per-sample allocation not given. Material that was analyzed had been drawn on day 63 after the first vaccine or placebo injection. The CDR3 loop spans 16 amino acids. Germline V gene lookup returns CDR1 SGHNT and CDR2 YYREEE (reference sequence). V was clipped by 1 base and J by 0 bases; unmatched bases: 3. The data were produced by immunoSEQ multiplex PCR, yet TCRdb's version contains in-frame clones alone and is incomplete. The sample carries about 390,000 clones, approximately 91% recorded once.

This material consisted of peripheral blood, taken in a trial of Ad26.COV2.S vaccine versus placebo. The receptor comes from a person between 18 and 60 years old who received the Ad26.COV2.S COVID-19 vaccine or a placebo. This rearrangement joins TRBV5-4 to TRBJ2-2, with 7 bases fitting TRBD2. This CDR3 reads CASSLKRETNTGELFF. DNA of the CDR3: TGTGCCAGCAGCTTGAAGCGGGAAACGAACACCGGGGAGCTGTTTTTT.